This T cell receptor (delta chain) derives from a study of gammadelta T cells in human blood (dated by TCRdb to the early 2020s). What the study reported, not specific to this receptor: The study reported that microbial exposure appeared to drive polyclonal expansion of innate gamma-delta T cells immediately after birth.

Taken from cysteine to phenylalanine, the CDR3 has 16 residues. The kept DNA is CDR3 alone, 48 bases in frame from the first base. The germline V gene provides CDR1 GEAIGNYY and CDR2 EKD. For this chain, trimming is 3 bases at the V end and 5 bases at the J end, and the number of junction bases without a gene match is 9. Details on this clone: The clone's antigen remains unknown. This probably arose from a read error, given a far larger clone one base away. This sample includes further DNA sequences coding for the same CDR3.

The library was prepared using RT-PCR. The run used an Illumina MiSeq. Via CATT, TCRdb reprocessed the public reads, and rows with identical DNA were then joined. The sample table records over a thousand delta-chain clones; under 30% of these occur just once. Around 32% of the sample goes to the ten largest clones. Source material: Vgamma9Vdelta2 gamma-delta T cells from adult blood. The chain employs TRDV2 and TRDJ1; 12 bases in the junction line up with TRDD3. TCRdb offers no J gene call, so here the DNA was matched to germline to obtain one. The sequence came from a human donor. The base sequence is TGTGCCTGTGACGCCCTACTGGGGGATACAGGAGATAAACTCATCTTT. This is translated as CACDALLGDTGDKLIF.